This T cell receptor (beta chain) was found in a study of glioma-infiltrating T cells after dendritic cell vaccination. The wider study: Autologous tumor lysate-pulsed dendritic cell vaccination was given between the early 2000s and the early 2010s. Dendritic cell vaccine was injected intradermally three times, biweekly. Study results and limitations: Only a small number of patients had complete blood and tumor samples.

Sequenced by immunoSEQ multiplex PCR; TCRdb stores in-frame clones only, minus some. The data contain about 58,000 clones, more than 75% of them singletons. The time point here: after dendritic cell vaccination, including at tumor progression/relapse. No glioblastoma patient carried an isocitrate dehydrogenase mutation. V shed 4 bases, J shed 0 bases, and the junction held 3 bases outside the gene matches. The CDR3 has 15 residues. In germline, CDR1 is SEHNR, CDR2 FQNEAQ (reference sequence). Concerning this clone itself: As yet, its antigen is unknown.

The chain uses TRBV7-9 and TRBJ2-7; 10 positions agree with TRBD1. The sample here was blood, taken after dendritic cell vaccination. The TCR sequence derives from a human donor with glioblastoma. The CDR3 sequence: CASSWGQGSSYEQYF. The CDR3 DNA reads as TGTGCCAGCAGCTGGGGACAGGGGAGCTCCTACGAGCAGTACTTC.